These T cell receptor beta chains were read from a single sample in a study of cytomegalovirus exposure and HLA in healthy donors. Only in-frame clones appear in the TCRdb table, and some are missing; sequencing was by immunoSEQ multiplex PCR. The repertoire has about 130,000 clones, about 88% of them found once; the top ten carry roughly 1.2%. Sequenced: PBMCs. All receptors come from a woman younger than 30 in good health and CMV-seronegative. CDR3s include the opening cysteine and the closing phenylalanine or tryptophan. D genes are given only for firm matches.

V gene	J gene	D gene	CDR3 protein	CDR3 DNA
TRBV4-1	TRBJ1-2	TRBD1	CASSQLGGLNYGYTF	TGCGCCAGCAGCCAATTAGGGGGCTTAAACTATGGCTACACCTTC
TRBV29-1	TRBJ2-3	-	CSVVVQGTDTQYF	TGCAGCGTTGTTGTACAGGGCACAGATACGCAGTATTTT
TRBV5-1	TRBJ2-2	-	CASSESRGAGTGELFF	TGCGCCAGCAGCGAGAGCAGGGGGGCGGGCACCGGGGAGCTGTTTTTT
TRBV2	TRBJ2-7	-	CASSIERGEQYF	TGTGCCAGCAGTATAGAACGGGGCGAGCAGTACTTC
TRBV5-6	TRBJ2-5	TRBD2	CASSLSSGGAQETQYF	TGTGCCAGCAGCTTGTCTAGCGGGGGGGCGCAAGAGACCCAGTACTTC
TRBV6-6	TRBJ1-5	-	CASSYLERGGNQPQHF	TGTGCCAGCAGTTACTTGGAAAGGGGGGGGAATCAGCCCCAGCATTTT
TRBV7-9	TRBJ2-5	-	CASSWSKETQYF	TGTGCCAGCAGCTGGAGCAAAGAGACCCAGTACTTC
TRBV9	TRBJ2-7	-	CASSSQGTPSYEQYF	TGTGCCAGCAGCTCCCAGGGGACCCCAAGCTACGAGCAGTACTTC
TRBV4-1	TRBJ1-6	-	CASSQVGRSSYNSPLHF	TGCGCCAGCAGCCAAGTTGGGAGGAGCTCCTATAATTCACCCCTCCACTTT
TRBV10-1	TRBJ2-5	TRBD2	CASSDIVGLAGGWQETQYF	TGCGCCAGCAGTGATATAGTGGGACTAGCGGGGGGGTGGCAAGAGACCCAGTACTTC
TRBV7-9	TRBJ2-5	TRBD2	CASSSTSGVPETQYF	TGTGCCAGCAGCTCTACTAGCGGGGTCCCAGAGACCCAGTACTTC